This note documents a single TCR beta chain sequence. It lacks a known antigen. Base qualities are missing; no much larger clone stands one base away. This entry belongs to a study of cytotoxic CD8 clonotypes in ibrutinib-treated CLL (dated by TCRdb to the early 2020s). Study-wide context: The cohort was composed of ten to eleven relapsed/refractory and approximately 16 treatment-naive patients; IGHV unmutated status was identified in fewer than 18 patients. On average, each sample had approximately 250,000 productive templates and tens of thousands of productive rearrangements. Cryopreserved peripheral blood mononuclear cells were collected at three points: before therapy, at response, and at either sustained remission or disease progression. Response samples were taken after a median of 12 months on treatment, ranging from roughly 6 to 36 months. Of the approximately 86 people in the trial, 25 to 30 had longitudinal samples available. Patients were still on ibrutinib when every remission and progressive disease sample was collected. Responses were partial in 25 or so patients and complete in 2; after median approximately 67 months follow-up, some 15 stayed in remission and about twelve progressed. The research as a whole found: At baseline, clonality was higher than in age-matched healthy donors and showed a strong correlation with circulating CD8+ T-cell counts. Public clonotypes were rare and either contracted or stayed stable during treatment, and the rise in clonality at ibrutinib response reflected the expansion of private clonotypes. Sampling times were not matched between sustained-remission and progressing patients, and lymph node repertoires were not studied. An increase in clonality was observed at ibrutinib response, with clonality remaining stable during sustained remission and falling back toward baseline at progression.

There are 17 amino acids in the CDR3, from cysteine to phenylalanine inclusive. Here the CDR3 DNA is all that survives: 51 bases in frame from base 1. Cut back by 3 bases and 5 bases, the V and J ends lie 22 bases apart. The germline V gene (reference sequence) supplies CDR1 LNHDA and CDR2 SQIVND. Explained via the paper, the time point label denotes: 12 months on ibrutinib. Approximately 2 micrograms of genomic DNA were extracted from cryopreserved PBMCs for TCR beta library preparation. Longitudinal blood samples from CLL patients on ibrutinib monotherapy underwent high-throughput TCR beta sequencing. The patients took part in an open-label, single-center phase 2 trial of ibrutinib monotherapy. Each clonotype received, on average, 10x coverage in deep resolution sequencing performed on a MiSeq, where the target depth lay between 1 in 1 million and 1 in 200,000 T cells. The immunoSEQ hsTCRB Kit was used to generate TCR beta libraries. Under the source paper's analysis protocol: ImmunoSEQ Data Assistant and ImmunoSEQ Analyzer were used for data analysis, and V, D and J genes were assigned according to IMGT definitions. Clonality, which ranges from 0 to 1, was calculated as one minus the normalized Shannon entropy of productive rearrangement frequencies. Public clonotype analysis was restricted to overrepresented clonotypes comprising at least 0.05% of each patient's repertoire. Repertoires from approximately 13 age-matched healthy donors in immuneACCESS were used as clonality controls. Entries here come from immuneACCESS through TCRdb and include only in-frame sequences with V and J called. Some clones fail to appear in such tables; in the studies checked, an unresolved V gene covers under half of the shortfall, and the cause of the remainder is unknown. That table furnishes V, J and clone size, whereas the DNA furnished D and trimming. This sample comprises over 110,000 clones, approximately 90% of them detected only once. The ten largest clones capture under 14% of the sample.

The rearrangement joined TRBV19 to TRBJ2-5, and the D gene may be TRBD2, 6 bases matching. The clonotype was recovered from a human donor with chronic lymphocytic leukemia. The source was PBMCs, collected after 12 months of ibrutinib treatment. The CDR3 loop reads CASSIRSDYVKEETQYF. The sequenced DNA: TGTGCCAGTAGTATTCGTTCGGACTACGTAAAGGAGGAGACCCAGTACTTC. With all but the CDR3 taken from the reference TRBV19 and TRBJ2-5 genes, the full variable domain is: DGGITQSPKYLFRKEGQNVTLSCEQNLNHDAMYWYRQDPGQGLRLIYYSQIVNDFQKGDIAEGYSVSREKKESFPLTVTSAQKNPTAFYLCASSIRSDYVKEETQYFGPGTRLLVL.